This T cell receptor beta chain was observed in a study of blood T cell repertoires in COVID-19. Looking at the study overall: Specimens from acute and convalescent COVID-19 originated in the United States, Italy and Spain. From T cells, B-cell-depleted T cells, or PBMCs came the material, which was cDNA or gDNA.

Authors' data handling: Amplification of reference gene primers was used by the study to estimate nucleated cell counts. Method: immunoSEQ multiplex PCR; TCRdb's copy keeps in-frame clones and lacks some. V and J calls and clone size are copied from that table; D and trimming were computed from the DNA. Counted here are roughly 140,000 clones, 79% occurring once; the ten biggest clones make up over 6.5%. Germline CDR1 LNHDA, CDR2 SQIVND (reference sequence). The CDR3 contains 14 residues. V lost 8 bases, J lost 1 base, and 12 bases lay in between. The source of this sequence is a man over 45 with active or convalescent COVID-19. The chain carries TRBV19 and TRBJ1-3; D is unclear. Sequences were obtained from peripheral blood. The CDR3 sequence is CASPSSGSGNTIYF. Written as DNA, the CDR3 is TGTGCCAGTCCTTCGTCGGGATCTGGAAACACCATATATTTT. Variable domain in full (rest from reference TRBV19 and TRBJ1-3): DGGITQSPKYLFRKEGQNVTLSCEQNLNHDAMYWYRQDPGQGLRLIYYSQIVNDFQKGDIAEGYSVSREKKESFPLTVTSAQKNPTAFYLCASPSSGSGNTIYFGEGSWLTVV.